This T cell receptor beta chain was obtained from a study of OX40 agonist ivuxolimab in advanced cancers. The germline V gene encodes CDR1 LNHNV and CDR2 YYDKDF (reference sequence). CDR3 length: 14 amino acids. The V end lost 5 bases, the J end lost 5 bases, and 14 bases lay between the germline ends. Assay used: immunoSEQ multiplex PCR; TCRdb lists only in-frame clones, some missing. The table shows approximately 52,000 clones, with roughly 81% occurring only once. Systemic immunosuppression or a history of autoimmune disease excluded patients. With regard to this clone: Its antigen remains unknown.

Study findings and constraints: Low normalized T-cell clonal expansion also characterized some of the nonresponders.

The sample in question was CD4+ or CD8+ T cells sorted from blood, obtained in a trial of the OX40 agonist ivuxolimab. The clonotype comes from an adult with an advanced solid tumor such as melanoma, head and neck, liver or kidney cancer. V is TRBV15 and J is TRBJ2-3; perhaps D is TRBD1 or TRBD2 (5 bases each). The CDR3 DNA reads as TGTGCCACCAGCGGACGACGGGGCCAAGATACGCAGTATTTT. It is translated as CATSGRRGQDTQYF.